This TCR beta chain was captured by sequencing in a study of blood T cell repertoires in COVID-19. Study-level information: The United States, Italy and Spain provided the acute and convalescent COVID-19 samples.

Original processing notes: Amplification with reference gene primers provided the estimates of nucleated cell counts. Here immunoSEQ multiplex PCR was the method, and the copy in TCRdb shows in-frame clones only, minus some. Clone size and the V and J calls come from that table; the DNA yielded D and trimming. The profile shows just over 350,000 clones, about 90% of them singletons. Enrolled through a virtual design, the participants were between roughly 18 and 90 years of age and came from approximately 25 US areas. Cohort 3 donors counted as recovered after two negative PCRs, clearance, or resolved symptoms. After removal of 4 bases from V and 7 bases from J, the junction contained 10 bases not matched to a gene. Germline V gene sequence: CDR1 SGHRS, CDR2 YFSETQ. The CDR3 has 16 amino acids.

This TCR came from a woman aged 25-40 years who had recovered from COVID-19. This chain connects TRBV5-1 to TRBJ1-6, with TRBD1 matching over 8 bases. The sample taken for sequencing was PBMCs or T cells enriched from blood (not recorded which). This CDR3 reads CASSDPGQGGNSPLHF. The CDR3 DNA reads as TGCGCCAGCAGCGACCCTGGACAGGGCGGAAATTCACCCCTCCACTTT.